Presented here are 19 T cell receptor beta chains from one specimen sequenced in a study of shared clonotypes between healthy human individuals (dated by TCRdb to 2018 to 2021). The library was generated by the immunoSEQ multiplex PCR assay. Here the immuneACCESS table is served through TCRdb, limited to in-frame sequences with V and J called. Missing clones are a known gap in these copies; in checked studies unresolved V genes cover under half, and the rest lacks a known reason. The sample data list hundreds of thousands of clones, and 96% of these were observed just once. The top ten constitute less than 0.13% of the sample. CD8 naive samples were CD45RO-negative cells positively selected for CCR7, giving a CD45RA+CCR7+ population that excluded TemRA cells. The sample comprised naive CD8+ T cells sorted from blood. The sample's cell subset or site, from its label and the paper: CD45RA+CCR7+. These receptors all come from a woman aged 25 to 45 in good health.

J is TRBJ2-3 and V is TRBV7-2; D remains ambiguous. CDR3 length equals 16 residues. Germline CDR1 SGHTA, CDR2 FQGNSA. V dropped 5 bases and J dropped 4 bases, with 19 bases sitting between them. The CDR3 protein is CASSVDQARWADTQYF. The CDR3 DNA sequence: TGTGCCAGCAGCGTGGACCAGGCCCGATGGGCAGATACGCAGTATTTT.

Here the CDR3 reads CASSLRWRGDNEQFF. CDR3 bases: TGTGCCAGCAGCTTAAGGTGGCGGGGGGACAATGAGCAGTTCTTC. The gene calls are TRBV7-9 and TRBJ2-1; 8 bases match TRBD2. J gave up 5 bases and V 2 bases, and 5 bases lay outside the gene matches. This CDR3 region has 15 residues. Germline V lookup: CDR1 SEHNR, CDR2 FQNEAQ (reference sequence).

The chain couples TRBV5-6 to TRBJ2-7; TRBD2 matches 11 bases. Germline V gene sequence: CDR1 SGHDT, CDR2 YYEEEE. The CDR3 covers 16 residues. The V segment lost 3 bases and the J segment 2 bases; nucleotides outside the gene matches: 7. The CDR3 sequence: CASSWGLAALPYEQYF. Written as DNA, the CDR3 is TGTGCCAGCAGCTGGGGACTAGCGGCGCTACCCTACGAGCAGTACTTC.

The J gene is TRBJ2-1, the V gene TRBV6-1; 11 positions match TRBD2. There are 15 residues in the CDR3. The ends lost 4 bases at V and 8 bases at J; junction bases unmatched: 7. Germline V CDR1 and CDR2: MNHNS, SASEGT. CDR3 in amino acids: CASSVSSGRLYEQFF. The CDR3 region has the DNA TGTGCCAGCAGTGTCTCTAGCGGGAGGTTGTATGAGCAGTTCTTC.

This chain uses TRBV14 with TRBJ2-3; D gene uncertain. Germline loops: CDR1 SGHDN, CDR2 FVKESK. The V end was cut by 1 base, the J end by 6 bases, with 5 bases between. The CDR3 runs to 12 residues. This chain's CDR3 is CASSQAMDTQYF. CDR3 sequence (DNA): TGTGCCAGCAGCCAAGCAATGGATACGCAGTATTTT.

The chain couples TRBV7-2 to TRBJ2-1; TRBD1 matches 7 bases. The CDR3 sequence is 13 residues long. CDR1 SGHTA and CDR2 FQGNSA come from the germline V gene. The junction had 2 bases not matched to a gene; V was cut back by 6 bases and J by 3 bases. CDR3 region: CASRGQNYNEQFF. The CDR3, as DNA: TGTGCCAGCAGGGGACAGAACTACAATGAGCAGTTCTTC.

With regard to this clone: The same CDR3 is also encoded by other DNA sequences in this sample. The chain combines TRBV27 with TRBJ2-2; D is unclear. The CDR3 contains 12 residues. The germline V and J ends were trimmed by 5 bases and 0 bases, with 1 base remaining between them. Germline CDR1 reads MNHEY; CDR2 reads SMNVEV (reference sequence). The CDR3 protein is CASSTNTGELFF. The CDR3 bases are TGTGCCAGCAGTACGAACACCGGGGAGCTGTTTTTT.

This sequence joins TRBV27 and TRBJ1-1; TRBD1 is a possible D gene (6 bases). Germline CDR1 is MNHEY and CDR2 is SMNVEV (reference sequence). V dropped 3 bases and J dropped 5 bases, with 13 bases sitting between them. The CDR3 sequence is 14 residues long. The CDR3 DNA sequence: TGTGCCAGCAGTTTTGGAGGGGGTTTGACTGAAGCTTTCTTT. Translating gives CASSFGGGLTEAFF.

The chain uses TRBV27 and TRBJ2-5; the D call may be TRBD1 or TRBD2 (6 bases each). CDR3 length: 14 residues. Between the trimmed V and J ends, which lost 2 bases and 5 bases, there was a span of 12 bases. CDR1 and CDR2 from the germline V gene are MNHEY and SMNVEV (reference sequence). The CDR3 protein is CASSLIGGGETQYF. The DNA for the CDR3 is TGTGCCAGCAGTTTAATCGGGGGCGGGGAGACCCAGTACTTC.

The genes are TRBV11-2 and TRBJ2-7, with D possibly TRBD2 on 6 matching bases. This CDR3 is 13 amino acids long. Germline-derived CDR1 and CDR2 are SGHAT and FQNNGV. Trimming took 5 bases from V and 5 from J, leaving 13 bases between them. This CDR3 is CASSATRLHEQYF. CDR3 nucleotides: TGTGCCAGCAGCGCGACTAGGTTACACGAGCAGTACTTC.

The chain uses TRBV12-2 and TRBJ1-1. TRBV12-2 is flagged as a pseudogene. The CDR3 runs to 16 residues. CDR3 DNA sequence: TGTGCAAGTCGCTTAGCCACGGAGGGCTGGAACACTGAAGCTTTCTTT. Its translation is CASRLATEGWNTEAFF.

The chain uses TRBV21-1 and TRBJ2-1. TRBV21-1 is a documented pseudogene. The CDR3 spans 15 residues. The CDR3: CASSKTGAAGNEQFF. The DNA of the CDR3 is TGTGCCAGCAGCAAAACCGGGGCGGCAGGCAATGAGCAGTTCTTC.

V gene TRBV5-5 combines with J gene TRBJ1-3; D possibly corresponds to TRBD1 (6 bases). Germline-derived CDR1 and CDR2 are SGHKS and YYEKEE (reference sequence). V was trimmed by 0 bases and J by 0 bases, leaving 19 bases between them. The CDR3 extends over 19 amino acids. The CDR3 loop is CASSLVRVQDSSSGNTIYF. The CDR3 DNA sequence: TGTGCCAGCAGCTTGGTCCGGGTCCAGGACAGTTCCTCTGGAAACACCATATATTTT. Variable domain in full (rest from reference TRBV5-5 and TRBJ1-3): DAGVTQSPTHLIKTRGQQVTLRCSPISGHKSVSWYQQVLGQGPQFIFQYYEKEERGRGNFPDRFSARQFPNYSSELNVNALLLGDSALYLCASSLVRVQDSSSGNTIYFGEGSWLTVV.

This rearrangement joins TRBV19 to TRBJ2-2; D remains unclear. CDR1 and CDR2 (germline): LNHDA, SQIVND (reference sequence). Trimming removed 10 bases at V and 2 bases at J, with 11 bases between. This CDR3 has 13 amino acids. The CDR3 protein is CATESYNTGELFF. Here the CDR3 DNA reads TGTGCCACCGAGAGTTATAACACCGGGGAGCTGTTTTTT.

V and J are TRBV6-5 and TRBJ2-2; 9 nucleotides match TRBD2. With 7 bases clipped from V and 6 bases from J, the junction kept 9 bases outside the gene matches. The CDR3 consists of 15 residues. Germline V gene lookup returns CDR1 MNHEY and CDR2 SVGAGI. For the CDR3, the DNA is TGTGCCAGCACCCAGCGGGAGGAATTACCCGGGGAGCTGTTTTTT. As protein: CASTQREELPGELFF.

The rearrangement joins TRBV29-1 to TRBJ1-1, with D possibly TRBD1 on 5 matching bases. Trimming removed 1 base at V and 5 bases at J, with 11 bases between. The CDR3 spans 13 residues. CDR1 SQVTM and CDR2 ANQGSEA come from the germline V gene. Here the CDR3 reads CSVEGARGTEAFF. CDR3 DNA sequence: TGCAGCGTTGAAGGGGCGAGGGGAACTGAAGCTTTCTTT.

A single count supports this clone. This chain joins TRBV2 and TRBJ2-7; TRBD1 matches at 8 bases. V trimming: 5 bases; J trimming: 3 bases; junction bases outside the gene matches: 6. This CDR3 contains 14 residues. The germline gives CDR1 SNHLY, CDR2 FYNNEI. CDR3 nucleotide sequence: TGTGCCAGCAGTACTAGGACAGGGAGCTACGAGCAGTACTTC. The encoded protein is CASSTRTGSYEQYF. The entire variable domain, with the rest obtained from reference TRBV2 and TRBJ2-7, is as follows: EPEVTQTPSHQVTQMGQEVILRCVPISNHLYFYWYRQILGQKVEFLVSFYNNEISEKSEIFDDQFSVERPDGSNFTLKIRSTKLEDSAMYFCASSTRTGSYEQYFGPGTRLTVT.

The rearrangement uses TRBV28 and TRBJ1-3; no reliable D call. The CDR3 loop spans 13 amino acids. V lost 2 bases and J 3 bases, leaving 5 bases between the germline ends. Per the germline V gene, CDR1 is MDHEN and CDR2 is SYDVKM. This chain's CDR3 is CASSLLSGNTIYF. DNA for the CDR3: TGTGCCAGCAGTTTACTCAGTGGAAACACCATATATTTT.

With respect to this clone: At one of its ends the junction is not consistent with the germline gene, which may arise from a read error. The chain is built from TRBV28 and TRBJ2-7; 7 bases are a match to TRBD2. CDR3 size: 13 residues. Germline V gene sequence: CDR1 MDHEN, CDR2 SYDVKM. CDR3 DNA: TGTGCCAGCAGTTTCTCTAGCGGCGGGATAAATCAGTTC. This gives the protein CASSFSSGGINQF.